These 10 T cell receptor beta chains originate from one sample sequenced in a study of blood T cell repertoires in COVID-19. Produced via immunoSEQ multiplex PCR; TCRdb's table is partial and in-frame only. The sample consists of around 250,000 clones, approximately 88% of them appearing once. Specimen: peripheral blood. The receptors here all came from an older woman with COVID-19, enrolled during active disease.

This clone was found once. This chain links TRBV15 with TRBJ2-3; TRBD2 matches at 7 bases. The CDR3 sequence is 13 residues long. V trimming: 3 bases; J trimming: 6 bases; junction bases outside the gene matches: 3. Germline CDR1 reads LNHNV; CDR2 reads YYDKDF (reference sequence). In nucleotides, the CDR3 is TGTGCCACCAGCAGTGGGAGGGTGGATACGCAGTATTTT. The encoded protein is CATSSGRVDTQYF.

With regard to this clone: Other DNA sequences in the sample encode the same CDR3. The rearrangement links TRBV20-1 to TRBJ1-5; D is possibly TRBD1 (6 bases). This CDR3 has 14 amino acids. Per germline, CDR1 DFQATT and CDR2 SNEGSKA (reference sequence). V lost 3 bases and J lost 1, with 10 bases in between. The CDR3 here is CSASRGLSNQPQHF. CDR3 nucleotide sequence: TGCAGTGCTAGTAGGGGGTTGAGCAATCAGCCCCAGCATTTT.

The chain has TRBV6-5 and TRBJ1-1; D is unresolved. There are 13 residues in the CDR3. From germline, CDR1 is MNHEY and CDR2 SVGAGI. Between the trimmed V and J ends, which lost 7 bases and 1 base, there was a span of 10 bases. CDR3 residues: CASKISRNTEAFF. The CDR3 bases are TGTGCCAGCAAGATTTCCAGGAACACTGAAGCTTTCTTT.

This rearrangement joins TRBV5-4 to TRBJ2-7, with 10 bases identical to TRBD2. Germline V gene lookup returns CDR1 SGHNT and CDR2 YYREEE (reference sequence). After removal of 0 bases from V and 7 bases from J, the junction contained 7 bases not matched to a gene. CDR3 length equals 15 residues. CDR3 protein: CASSLASGRAREQYF. CDR3 bases: TGTGCCAGCAGCTTGGCCAGCGGGAGGGCCAGGGAGCAGTACTTC.

This clone was recorded a few times. This rearrangement joins TRBV18 to TRBJ2-7; 10 bases line up with TRBD2. The CDR3 extends over 13 amino acids. J was trimmed by 13 bases and V by 6 bases; bases with no gene match: 12. Germline V lookup: CDR1 KGHSH, CDR2 LQKENI. This CDR3 is CASSRGLAEVPYF. CDR3 in DNA: TGTGCCAGCTCCCGCGGACTAGCGGAGGTCCCCTACTTC.

The rearrangement joins TRBV11-2 to TRBJ1-6; no definite D call. The CDR3 loop spans 15 amino acids. Germline values: CDR1 SGHAT, CDR2 FQNNGV. V lost 2 bases and J 8 bases, leaving 13 bases between the germline ends. CDR3: CASSLNGGGDSPLHF. CDR3 DNA sequence: TGTGCCAGCAGCTTAAATGGTGGCGGCGATTCACCCCTCCACTTT. Full variable domain (rest looked up from reference TRBV11-2 and TRBJ1-6): EAGVAQSPRYKIIEKRQSVAFWCNPISGHATLYWYQQILGQGPKLLIQFQNNGVVDDSQLPKDRFSAERLKGVDSTLKIQPAKLEDSAVYLCASSLNGGGDSPLHFGNGTRLTVT.

Comment on this clone: At the DNA level, this CDR3 is encoded by other sequences in the same sample as well. This chain uses TRBV30 with TRBJ2-7; D unclear. With 0 bases removed from V and 3 bases from J, the gap between germline ends came to 6 bases. Germline assignment: CDR1 GTSNPN and CDR2 SVGIG (reference sequence). The CDR3 is made up of 12 amino acids. Written as DNA, the CDR3 is TGTGCCTGGAGTGTCTCCAGCTACGAGCAGTACTTC. Its translation: CAWSVSSYEQYF. Looking up the rest from reference TRBV30 and TRBJ2-7 gives the full variable domain: SQTIHQWPATLVQPVGSPLSLECTVEGTSNPNLYWYRQAAGRGLQLLFYSVGIGQISSEVPQNLSASRPQDRQFILSSKKLLLSDSGFYLCAWSVSSYEQYFGPGTRLTVT.

V gene TRBV7-6 combines with J gene TRBJ2-6, with a tentative D call TRBD2 (6 bases). Trimming shortened V by 5 bases and J by 3 bases, and 11 bases separated the two germline ends. The germline V gene has CDR1 SGHVS and CDR2 FNYEAQ. The CDR3 totals 15 residues. CDR3 region: CASSAMGGGANVLTF. The DNA for the CDR3 is TGTGCCAGCAGCGCCATGGGGGGTGGGGCCAACGTCCTGACTTTC.

CDR3 region: CASGPRLAGGPGNEQFF. The CDR3 bases are TGTGCCAGCGGACCGCGGCTAGCGGGAGGCCCAGGCAATGAGCAGTTCTTC. V usage is TRBV7-2 and J usage is TRBJ2-1; TRBD2 matches at 11 bases. CDR1 and CDR2 from the germline V gene are SGHTA and FQGNSA. Trimming removed 8 bases from V and 6 bases from J; junction bases left unmatched: 15. The CDR3 covers 17 residues. The full variable domain, completed using reference TRBV7-2 and TRBJ2-1, is GAGVSQSPSNKVTEKGKDVELRCDPISGHTALYWYRQSLGQGLEFLIYFQGNSAPDKSGLPSDRFSAERTGGSVSTLTIQRTQQEDSAVYLCASGPRLAGGPGNEQFFGPGTRLTVL.

In this sample, this clone turned up once. This chain joins TRBV4-3 and TRBJ2-1; 10 nucleotides match TRBD2. The CDR3 spans 16 residues. Germline V CDR1 and CDR2: LGHNA, YSLEER. J gave up 4 bases and V 0 bases, and 3 bases lay outside the gene matches. The CDR3, as DNA: TGCGCCAGCAGCCAAGAAACTAGCGGGGTTTACAATGAGCAGTTCTTC. Its translation is CASSQETSGVYNEQFF.